The sequence of this TCR beta chain was determined in a study of beta chain features in type 1 diabetes. Study overall: Cell yields, age and gender were similar between patients and healthy donors. Study-wide findings and caveats: Equally in patients and controls, shorter templates might have been favored by PCR. Shorter TCRB CDR3s, moderately but significantly so, were found in Type 1 diabetes patients in all four CD4+ subsets.

The V and J ends lost 3 bases and 6 bases, in that order; junction bases with no gene match: 4. Germline V gene sequence: CDR1 SQVTM, CDR2 ANQGSEA. The CDR3 covers 13 residues. Since all of the isolated RNA was reverse transcribed, expressed TCRB transcripts were what got sequenced. Repertoires were generated with immunoSEQ multiplex PCR, while TCRdb's copy carries only in-frame clones and drops some. Here the sample spans more than 550,000 clones, about 14% being singletons. Remarks on this clone: Its antigen is unidentified.

This clonotype was obtained from a man between 18 and 29 years old with type 1 diabetes. The chain joins TRBV29-1 to TRBJ2-1; 8 bases map to TRBD2. Input material: naive CD4+ T cells from blood. The CDR3 region is CSVEPSGRNEQFF. For the CDR3, the DNA is TGCAGCGTTGAGCCTAGCGGGCGCAATGAGCAGTTCTTC.